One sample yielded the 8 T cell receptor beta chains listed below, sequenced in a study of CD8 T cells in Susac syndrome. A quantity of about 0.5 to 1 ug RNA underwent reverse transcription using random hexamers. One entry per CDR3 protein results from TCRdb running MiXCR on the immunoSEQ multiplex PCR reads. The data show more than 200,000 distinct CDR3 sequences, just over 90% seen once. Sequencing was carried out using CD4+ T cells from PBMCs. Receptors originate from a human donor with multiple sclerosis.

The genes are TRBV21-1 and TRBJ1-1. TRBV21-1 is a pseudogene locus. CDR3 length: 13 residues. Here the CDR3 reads CASSKRQNTEAFF. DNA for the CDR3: TGTGCCAGCAGCAAGAGACAGAACACTGAAGCTTTCTTT.

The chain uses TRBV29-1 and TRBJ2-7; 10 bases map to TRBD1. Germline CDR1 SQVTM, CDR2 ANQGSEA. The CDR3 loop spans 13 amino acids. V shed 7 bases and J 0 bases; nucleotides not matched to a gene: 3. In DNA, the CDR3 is TGCAGCGCCCGACAGGGGGCCTCCTACGAGCAGTACTTC. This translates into CSARQGASYEQYF.

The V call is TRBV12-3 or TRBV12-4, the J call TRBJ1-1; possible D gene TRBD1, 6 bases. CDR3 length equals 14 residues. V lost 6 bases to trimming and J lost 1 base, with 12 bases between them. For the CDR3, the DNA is TGTGCCAGCAGCCCAACCAGGGGGAACACTGAAGCTTTCTTT. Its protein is CASSPTRGNTEAFF.

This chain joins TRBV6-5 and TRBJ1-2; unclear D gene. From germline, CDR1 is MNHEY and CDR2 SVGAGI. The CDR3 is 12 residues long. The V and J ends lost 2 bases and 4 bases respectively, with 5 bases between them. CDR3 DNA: TGTGCCAGCAGTTACGGCGGCTATGGCTACACCTTC. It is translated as CASSYGGYGYTF.

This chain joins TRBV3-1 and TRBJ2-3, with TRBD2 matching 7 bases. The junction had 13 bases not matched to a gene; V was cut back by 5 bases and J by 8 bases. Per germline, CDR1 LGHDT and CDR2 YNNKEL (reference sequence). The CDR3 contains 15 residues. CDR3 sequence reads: CASSGVGGGSGTQYF. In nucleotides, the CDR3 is TGTGCCAGCAGCGGAGTAGGCGGGGGATCAGGTACGCAGTATTTT.

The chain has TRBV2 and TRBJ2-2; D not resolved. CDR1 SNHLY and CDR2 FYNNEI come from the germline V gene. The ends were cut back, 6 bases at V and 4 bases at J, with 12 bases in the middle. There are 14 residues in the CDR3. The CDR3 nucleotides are TGTGCCAGCAGACCGGGCCCAAGCACCGGGGAGCTGTTTTTT. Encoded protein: CASRPGPSTGELFF.

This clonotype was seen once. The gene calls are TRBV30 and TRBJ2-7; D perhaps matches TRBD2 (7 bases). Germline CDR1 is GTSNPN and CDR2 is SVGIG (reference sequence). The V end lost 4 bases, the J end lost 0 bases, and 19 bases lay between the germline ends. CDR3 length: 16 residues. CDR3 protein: CAWTPRGGTHSYEQYF. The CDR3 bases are TGTGCCTGGACTCCAAGGGGGGGGACCCACTCCTACGAGCAGTACTTC.

The CDR3 sequence is CASSTEGGETQYF. The CDR3 region has the DNA TGTGCCAGCAGCACAGAGGGGGGAGAGACCCAGTACTTC. This sequence joins TRBV7-8 and TRBJ2-5; either TRBD1 or TRBD2 may supply D (6 bases each). V lost 5 bases and J 4 bases, leaving 11 bases between the germline ends. Germline CDR1 is SGHVS and CDR2 is FQNEAQ. CDR3 length equals 13 residues.